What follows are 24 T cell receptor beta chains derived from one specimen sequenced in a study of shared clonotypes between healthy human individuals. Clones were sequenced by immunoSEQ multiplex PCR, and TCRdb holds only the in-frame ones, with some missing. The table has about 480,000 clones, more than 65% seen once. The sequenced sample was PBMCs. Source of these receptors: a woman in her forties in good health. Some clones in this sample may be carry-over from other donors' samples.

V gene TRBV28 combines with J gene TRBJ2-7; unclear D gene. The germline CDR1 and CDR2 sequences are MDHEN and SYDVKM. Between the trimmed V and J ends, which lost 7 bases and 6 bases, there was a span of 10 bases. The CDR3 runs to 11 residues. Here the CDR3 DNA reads TGTGCCAGCACCTTCTATGGCGAGCAGTACTTC. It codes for CASTFYGEQYF.

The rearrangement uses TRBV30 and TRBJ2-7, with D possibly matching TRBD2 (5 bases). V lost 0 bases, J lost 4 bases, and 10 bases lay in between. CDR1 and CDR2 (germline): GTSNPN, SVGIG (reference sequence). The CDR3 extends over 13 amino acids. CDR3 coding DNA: TGTGCCTGGAGTGTACTAAGGGAGTACGAGCAGTACTTC. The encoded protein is CAWSVLREYEQYF.

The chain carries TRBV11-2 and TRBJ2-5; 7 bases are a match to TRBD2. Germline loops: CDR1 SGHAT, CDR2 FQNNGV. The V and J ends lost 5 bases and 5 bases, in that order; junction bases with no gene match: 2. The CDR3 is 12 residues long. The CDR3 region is CASSVGGETQYF. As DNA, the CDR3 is TGTGCCAGCAGCGTGGGGGGGGAGACCCAGTACTTC.

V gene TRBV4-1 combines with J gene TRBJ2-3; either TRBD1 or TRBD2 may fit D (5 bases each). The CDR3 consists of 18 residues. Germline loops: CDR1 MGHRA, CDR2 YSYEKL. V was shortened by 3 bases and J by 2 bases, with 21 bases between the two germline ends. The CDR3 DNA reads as TGCGCCAGCAGCCAGGGGGTCGCAGGGAATTATTACACAGATACGCAGTATTTT. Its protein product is CASSQGVAGNYYTDTQYF.

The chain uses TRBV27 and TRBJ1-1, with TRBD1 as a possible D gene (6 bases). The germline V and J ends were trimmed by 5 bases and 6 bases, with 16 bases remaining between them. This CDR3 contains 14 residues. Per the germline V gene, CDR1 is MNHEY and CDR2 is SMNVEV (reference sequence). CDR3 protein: CASSTGTQTPEAFF. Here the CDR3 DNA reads TGTGCCAGCAGTACCGGGACACAAACACCTGAAGCTTTCTTT.

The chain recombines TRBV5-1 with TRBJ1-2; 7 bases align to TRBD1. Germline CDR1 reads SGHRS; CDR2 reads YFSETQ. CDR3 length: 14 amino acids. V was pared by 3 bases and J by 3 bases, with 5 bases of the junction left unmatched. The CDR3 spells CASSWITGDYGYTF. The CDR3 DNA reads TGCGCCAGCAGCTGGATTACAGGGGACTATGGCTACACCTTC. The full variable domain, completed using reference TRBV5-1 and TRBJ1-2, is KAGVTQTPRYLIKTRGQQVTLSCSPISGHRSVSWYQQTPGQGLQFLFEYFSETQRNKGNFPGRFSGRQFSNSRSEMNVSTLELGDSALYLCASSWITGDYGYTFGSGTRLTVV.

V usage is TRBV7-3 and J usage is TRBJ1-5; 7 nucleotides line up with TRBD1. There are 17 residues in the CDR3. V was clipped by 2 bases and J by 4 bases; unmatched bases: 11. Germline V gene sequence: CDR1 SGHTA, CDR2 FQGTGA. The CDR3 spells CASSLGGAVQGNQPQHF. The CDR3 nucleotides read TGTGCCAGCAGCTTAGGTGGAGCCGTACAGGGGAATCAGCCCCAGCATTTT.

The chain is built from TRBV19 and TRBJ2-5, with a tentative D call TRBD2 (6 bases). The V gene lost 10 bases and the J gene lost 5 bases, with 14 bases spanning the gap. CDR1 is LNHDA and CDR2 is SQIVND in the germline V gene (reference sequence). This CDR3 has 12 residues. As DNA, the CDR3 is TGTGCCACCAACGAGGGAGGCGAGACCCAGTACTTC. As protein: CATNEGGETQYF.

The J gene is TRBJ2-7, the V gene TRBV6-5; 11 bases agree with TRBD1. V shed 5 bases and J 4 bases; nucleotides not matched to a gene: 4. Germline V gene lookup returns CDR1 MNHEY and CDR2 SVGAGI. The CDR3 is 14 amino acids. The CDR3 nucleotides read TGTGCCAGCAGTCGAGGACAGGGGGCTTACGAGCAGTACTTC. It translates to CASSRGQGAYEQYF.

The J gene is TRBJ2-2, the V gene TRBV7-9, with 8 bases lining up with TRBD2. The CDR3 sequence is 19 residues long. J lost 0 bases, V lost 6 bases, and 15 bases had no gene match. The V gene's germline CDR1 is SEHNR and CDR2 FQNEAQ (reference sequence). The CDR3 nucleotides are TGTGCCAGCAGTCGCGACGTAGCGGGAAGTCTTTCGAACACCGGGGAGCTGTTTTTT. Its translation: CASSRDVAGSLSNTGELFF.

CDR3 nucleotide sequence: TGTGCCAGCACCACCGGACTAGCTGTAGATACGCAGTATTTT. The encoded protein is CASTTGLAVDTQYF. The V gene is TRBV7-9, the J gene TRBJ2-3; 8 bases line up with TRBD2. This CDR3 region has 14 residues. Trimming took 7 bases from V and 5 from J; bases not matched to a gene: 8. Germline V gives CDR1 SEHNR, CDR2 FQNEAQ (reference sequence). The variable domain in full, with the rest retrieved from reference TRBV7-9 and TRBJ2-3, is DTGVSQNPRHKITKRGQNVTFRCDPISEHNRLYWYRQTLGQGPEFLTYFQNEAQLEKSRLLSDRFSAERPKGSFSTLEIQRTEQGDSAMYLCASTTGLAVDTQYFGPGTRLTVL.

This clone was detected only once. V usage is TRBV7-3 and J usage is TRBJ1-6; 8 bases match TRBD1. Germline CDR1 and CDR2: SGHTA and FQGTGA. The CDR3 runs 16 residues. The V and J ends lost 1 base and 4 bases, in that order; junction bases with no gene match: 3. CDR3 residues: CASSLRGQAYNSPLHF. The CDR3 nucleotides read TGTGCCAGCAGCTTAAGGGGACAGGCGTATAATTCACCCCTCCACTTT.

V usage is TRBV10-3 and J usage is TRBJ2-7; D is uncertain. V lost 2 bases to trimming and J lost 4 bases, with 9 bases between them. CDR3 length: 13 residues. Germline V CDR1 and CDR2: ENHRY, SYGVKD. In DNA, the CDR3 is TGTGCCATCAGTGAGGGAATTGGGTACGAGCAGTACTTC. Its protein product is CAISEGIGYEQYF.

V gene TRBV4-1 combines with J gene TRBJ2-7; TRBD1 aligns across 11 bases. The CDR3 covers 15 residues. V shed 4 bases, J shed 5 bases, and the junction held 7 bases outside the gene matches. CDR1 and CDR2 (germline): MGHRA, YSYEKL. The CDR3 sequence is CASSRGQGAPNEQYF. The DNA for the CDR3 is TGCGCCAGCAGCCGCGGACAGGGGGCGCCCAACGAGCAGTACTTC.

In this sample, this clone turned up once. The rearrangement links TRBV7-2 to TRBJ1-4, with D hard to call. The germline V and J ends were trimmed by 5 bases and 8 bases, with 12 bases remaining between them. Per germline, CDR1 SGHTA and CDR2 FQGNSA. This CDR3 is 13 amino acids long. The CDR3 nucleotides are TGTGCCAGCAGCCCGCAACTTCGGGAAAAACTGTTTTTT. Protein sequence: CASSPQLREKLFF. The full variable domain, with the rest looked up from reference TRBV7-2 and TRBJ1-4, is GAGVSQSPSNKVTEKGKDVELRCDPISGHTALYWYRQSLGQGLEFLIYFQGNSAPDKSGLPSDRFSAERTGGSVSTLTIQRTQQEDSAVYLCASSPQLREKLFFGSGTQLSVL.

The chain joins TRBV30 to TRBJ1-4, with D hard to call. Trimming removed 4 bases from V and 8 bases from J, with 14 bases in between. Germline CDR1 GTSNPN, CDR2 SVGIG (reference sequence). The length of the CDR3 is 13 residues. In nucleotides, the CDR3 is TGTGCCTGGACCCGGAGCCCGGGGGAAAAACTGTTTTTT. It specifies CAWTRSPGEKLFF.

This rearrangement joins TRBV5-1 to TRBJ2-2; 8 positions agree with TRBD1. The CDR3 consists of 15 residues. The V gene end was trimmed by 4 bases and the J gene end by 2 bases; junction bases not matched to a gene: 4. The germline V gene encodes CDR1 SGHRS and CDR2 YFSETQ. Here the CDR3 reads CASSRGQVNTGELFF. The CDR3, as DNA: TGCGCCAGCAGCCGGGGACAGGTCAACACCGGGGAGCTGTTTTTT.

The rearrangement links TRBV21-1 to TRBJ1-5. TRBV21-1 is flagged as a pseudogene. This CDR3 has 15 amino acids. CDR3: CASSTRTDRNQPQHF. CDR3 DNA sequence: TGTGCCAGCAGCACCCGGACTGATCGGAATCAGCCCCAGCATTTT.

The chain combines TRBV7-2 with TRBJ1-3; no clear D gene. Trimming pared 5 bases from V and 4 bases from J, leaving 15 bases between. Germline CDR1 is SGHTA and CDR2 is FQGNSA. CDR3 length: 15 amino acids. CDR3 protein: CASSLRKVSGNTIYF. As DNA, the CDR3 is TGTGCCAGCAGCCTTAGAAAGGTGTCCGGAAACACCATATATTTT.

This CDR3 reads CASSLDRREGKLFF. In DNA form, the CDR3 reads TGCGCCAGCAGCTTAGACCGGCGAGAGGGAAAACTGTTTTTT. The chain couples TRBV5-1 to TRBJ1-4; no firm D call. Trimming pared 2 bases from V and 10 bases from J, leaving 15 bases between. CDR1 is SGHRS, CDR2 YFSETQ, per germline. This CDR3 spans 14 amino acids.

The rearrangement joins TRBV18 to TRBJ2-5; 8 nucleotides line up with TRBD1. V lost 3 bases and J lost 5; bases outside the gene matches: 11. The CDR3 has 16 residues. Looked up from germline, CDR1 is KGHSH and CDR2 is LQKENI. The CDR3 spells CASSPFSQGASETQYF. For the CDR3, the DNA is TGTGCCAGCTCACCCTTTTCCCAGGGGGCGAGTGAGACCCAGTACTTC.

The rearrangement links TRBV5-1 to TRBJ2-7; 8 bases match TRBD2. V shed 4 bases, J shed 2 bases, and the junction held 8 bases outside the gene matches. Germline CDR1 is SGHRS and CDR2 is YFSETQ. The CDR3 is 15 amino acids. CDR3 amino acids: CASSPIGGETYEQYF. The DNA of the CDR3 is TGCGCCAGCAGCCCGATCGGGGGGGAAACCTACGAGCAGTACTTC.

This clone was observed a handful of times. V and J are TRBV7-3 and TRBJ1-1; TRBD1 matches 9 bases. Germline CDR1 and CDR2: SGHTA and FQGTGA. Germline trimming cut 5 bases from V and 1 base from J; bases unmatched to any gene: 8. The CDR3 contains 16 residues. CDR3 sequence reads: CASSPGQGRSNTEAFF. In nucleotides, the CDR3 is TGTGCCAGCAGCCCTGGACAGGGGAGGTCGAACACTGAAGCTTTCTTT.

CDR3 bases: TGCGCCAGCAGCCAAACCGGGTTATCCTACGAGCAGTACTTC. This translates into CASSQTGLSYEQYF. V is TRBV4-1 and J is TRBJ2-7; D gene ambiguous. Between the trimmed V and J ends, which lost 2 bases and 1 base, there was a span of 9 bases. This CDR3 comprises 14 residues. CDR1 MGHRA and CDR2 YSYEKL come from the germline V gene.